The 19 T cell receptor beta chains reported below all come from one sample, sequenced in a study of CD8 T cells in ankylosing spondylitis. In TCRdb, the 5' RACE reads were re-called with MiXCR into one record per CDR3 protein. The sample has about 240,000 distinct CDR3 sequences; around a tenth are singletons. The sample comprised blood, either unsorted or a sorted T cell fraction (not recorded which). The receptors derive from a male donor with ankylosing spondylitis or in good health (not recorded which).

This clonotype has at least ten counts. The rearrangement joins TRBV28 to TRBJ2-5; 7 nucleotides match TRBD2. This CDR3 is 16 amino acids long. The germline V gene encodes CDR1 MDHEN and CDR2 SYDVKM. V lost 4 bases to trimming and J lost 2 bases; unmatched junction nucleotides: 10. CDR3 in amino acids: CASSSLSGIGQETQYF. The DNA for the CDR3 is TGTGCCAGCAGTTCCTTGAGCGGGATTGGTCAAGAGACCCAGTACTTC. Together with reference TRBV28 and TRBJ2-5, the CDR3 gives the full variable domain: DVKVTQSSRYLVKRTGEKVFLECVQDMDHENMFWYRQDPGLGLRLIYFSYDVKMKEKGDIPEGYSVSREKKERFSLILESASTNQTSMYLCASSSLSGIGQETQYFGPGTRLLVL.

The chain uses TRBV12-3 or TRBV12-4 and TRBJ1-2; a possible D gene is TRBD1 (5 bases). Trimming removed 3 bases from V and 4 bases from J, with 9 bases in between. CDR3 length equals 13 residues. CDR3 sequence reads: CASSFGALYGYTF. The CDR3 coding sequence is TGTGCCAGCAGTTTCGGGGCGCTCTATGGCTACACCTTC.

The chain is built from TRBV20-1 and TRBJ1-1; possibly TRBD1 for D (6 bases). Germline loops: CDR1 DFQATT, CDR2 SNEGSKA (reference sequence). The CDR3 extends over 17 amino acids. V was trimmed by 0 bases and J by 5 bases, leaving 22 bases between them. The CDR3 protein is CSARDREGVAGKTEAFF. CDR3 nucleotides: TGCAGTGCTAGAGATCGGGAGGGGGTGGCGGGGAAAACTGAAGCTTTCTTT.

This clonotype was recorded at least ten times. The chain couples TRBV20-1 to TRBJ2-2, with no clear D. This CDR3 comprises 13 residues. CDR1 is DFQATT and CDR2 is SNEGSKA in the germline V gene (reference sequence). Trimming pared 3 bases from V and 3 bases from J, leaving 8 bases between. Here the CDR3 reads CSASRLYTGELFF. Here the CDR3 DNA reads TGCAGTGCTAGTCGGCTGTACACCGGGGAGCTGTTTTTT.

This clonotype was recorded many times. The CDR3 spells CAISESGTSGMHEQFF. CDR3 in DNA: TGTGCCATCAGTGAGTCCGGGACTAGCGGGATGCATGAGCAGTTCTTC. The chain is built from TRBV10-3 and TRBJ2-1; 13 bases line up with TRBD2. The CDR3 covers 16 residues. Germline V CDR1 and CDR2: ENHRY, SYGVKD. With V trimmed by 0 bases and J by 8 bases, 4 bases remained unmatched.

In this sample, this clonotype turned up many times. The V and J genes are TRBV5-1 and TRBJ2-7, with 10 positions matching TRBD1. V dropped 3 bases and J dropped 2; count of bases not matched to a gene: 5. This CDR3 region has 15 residues. In germline, CDR1 is SGHRS, CDR2 YFSETQ. In DNA, the CDR3 is TGCGCCAGCAGCTCTCCGGGACAGGGGCCCTACGAGCAGTACTTC. This encodes CASSSPGQGPYEQYF.

This clonotype was seen ten or more times. This sequence joins TRBV9 and TRBJ2-7; the D call may be TRBD1 or TRBD2 (6 bases each). The ends were cut back, 0 bases at V and 6 bases at J, with 10 bases in the middle. The CDR3 consists of 13 residues. The germline V gene encodes CDR1 SGDLS and CDR2 YYNGEE. CDR3 residues: CASSVGGGGEQYF. The CDR3 DNA reads TGTGCCAGCAGCGTAGGCGGAGGGGGCGAGCAGTACTTC.

The J gene is TRBJ2-1, the V gene TRBV15; D not certain. The V and J ends lost 1 base and 5 bases respectively, with 12 bases between them. Germline lookup yields CDR1 LNHNV and CDR2 YYDKDF (reference sequence). The CDR3 is made up of 15 amino acids. The CDR3 coding sequence is TGTGCCACCAGCAGAGGTGGCGTCAGCCACAATGAGCAGTTCTTC. Translating gives CATSRGGVSHNEQFF.

This chain connects TRBV7-9 to TRBJ1-2; 8 bases align to TRBD1. Germline V lookup: CDR1 SEHNR, CDR2 FQNEAQ (reference sequence). There are 17 residues in the CDR3. V was pared by 6 bases and J by 0 bases, with 12 bases of the junction left unmatched. The chain's CDR3 is CASSPRTGRTANYGYTF. The CDR3 DNA is TGTGCCAGCAGTCCACGGACAGGGAGGACCGCTAACTATGGCTACACCTTC.

This clonotype was seen at least ten times. The chain recombines TRBV3-1 with TRBJ2-5, with a possible D match to TRBD2 (6 bases). Between the trimmed V and J ends, which lost 3 bases and 5 bases, there was a span of 7 bases. CDR3 length: 12 amino acids. The germline CDR1 and CDR2 sequences are LGHDT and YNNKEL (reference sequence). In DNA, the CDR3 is TGTGCCAGCAGCCACCTAGCGGAGACCCAGTACTTC. Encoded protein: CASSHLAETQYF.

This clonotype was recorded many times. This rearrangement joins TRBV5-1 to TRBJ2-1; D remains ambiguous. V was pared by 4 bases and J by 7 bases, with 21 bases between. CDR3 length equals 16 residues. Germline V gene data show CDR1 as SGHRS and CDR2 as YFSETQ. The CDR3 coding sequence is TGCGCCAGCAGCAAGGATAGTCCCCAAAATGGGAATGAGCAGTTCTTC. Protein sequence: CASSKDSPQNGNEQFF.

This clonotype has a count of ten or more. The chain combines TRBV11-2 with TRBJ2-1; 7 bases map to TRBD2. Germline lookup yields CDR1 SGHAT and CDR2 FQNNGV. The CDR3 length is 11 residues. Unmatched junction bases numbered 4, after V lost 5 bases and J lost 12 bases. This CDR3 is CASSQGLLQFF. As DNA, the CDR3 is TGTGCCAGCAGCCAGGGACTACTGCAGTTCTTC. The variable domain in full, with the rest retrieved from reference TRBV11-2 and TRBJ2-1, is EAGVAQSPRYKIIEKRQSVAFWCNPISGHATLYWYQQILGQGPKLLIQFQNNGVVDDSQLPKDRFSAERLKGVDSTLKIQPAKLEDSAVYLCASSQGLLQFFGPGTRLTVL.

This clonotype was counted ten times or more. The genes are TRBV24-1 and TRBJ1-5, with D uncertain. This CDR3 contains 14 residues. V was pared by 4 bases and J by 0 bases, with 6 bases between. Germline lookup yields CDR1 KGHDR and CDR2 SFDVKD. CDR3 nucleotides: TGTGCCACCAGTGAGAGCGGTAGCAATCAGCCCCAGCATTTT. It is translated as CATSESGSNQPQHF.

This clonotype was counted many times. This chain joins TRBV20-1 and TRBJ1-1; 7 nucleotides line up with TRBD1. After removal of 2 bases from V and 3 bases from J, the junction contained 6 bases not matched to a gene. CDR1 is DFQATT and CDR2 is SNEGSKA in the germline V gene (reference sequence). The length of the CDR3 is 14 residues. The CDR3 DNA sequence: TGCAGTGCTAGAATTCAGGGGGTTGACACTGAAGCTTTCTTT. It yields the protein CSARIQGVDTEAFF.

This clonotype has only a few counts. The chain has TRBV5-1 and TRBJ2-6, with D perhaps TRBD1 (6 bases). Germline V gene data show CDR1 as SGHRS and CDR2 as YFSETQ. V lost 2 bases to trimming and J lost 4 bases, with 16 bases between them. This CDR3 region has 17 residues. CDR3 region: CASSFRDNHSGANVLTF. CDR3 bases: TGCGCCAGCAGCTTCAGGGACAACCACTCCGGGGCCAACGTCCTGACTTTC.

This clonotype has just a few counts. V gene TRBV5-1 combines with J gene TRBJ2-2; either TRBD1 or TRBD2 may fit D (5 bases each). Per germline, CDR1 SGHRS and CDR2 YFSETQ. The CDR3 consists of 16 residues. The V end was cut by 4 bases, the J end by 0 bases, with 13 bases between. The CDR3 DNA reads TGCGCCAGCAGCCCCCGTGTGGGACCGAACACCGGGGAGCTGTTTTTT. Translation: CASSPRVGPNTGELFF.

J is TRBJ1-5 and V is TRBV27, with D possibly matching TRBD1 (5 bases). V lost 8 bases and J 0 bases, leaving 26 bases between the germline ends. The CDR3 covers 19 residues. Germline lookup yields CDR1 MNHEY and CDR2 SMNVEV (reference sequence). The CDR3 DNA is TGTGCCAGCGGCCCGGGCCGCCGCAGGGCGCGGGATAGCAATCAGCCCCAGCATTTT. Protein: CASGPGRRRARDSNQPQHF.

The V call is TRBV7-8, the J call TRBJ2-2, with 11 bases that match TRBD2. The CDR3 totals 16 residues. V shed 6 bases and J 4 bases; nucleotides not matched to a gene: 7. Per germline, CDR1 SGHVS and CDR2 FQNEAQ. CDR3 sequence reads: CASRETGTSGTGELFF. Here the CDR3 DNA reads TGTGCCAGCAGGGAGACCGGGACTAGCGGCACCGGGGAGCTGTTTTTT.

This clonotype appeared many times. The V call is TRBV12-5, the J call TRBJ2-2, with TRBD2 as a possible D gene (5 bases). CDR3 length equals 13 residues. Germline V lookup: CDR1 LGHNT, CDR2 FRNRAP. Trimming cost V 7 bases and J 5 bases, with 11 bases left between them. For the CDR3, the DNA is TGTGCTAGTGCTCGGGAACCTACCGGGGAGCTGTTTTTT. It is translated as CASAREPTGELFF.